These 30 T cell receptor beta chains were all obtained from the same sample, sequenced in a study of beta chain features in type 1 diabetes. Sequenced material consisted of expressed TCRB transcripts (all of the isolated RNA was reverse transcribed). Sequencing used immunoSEQ multiplex PCR; TCRdb keeps in-frame clones, though not all of them. The table lists about 470,000 clones, approximately 28% of them singletons. The sequencing sample was made of naive CD4+ T cells from blood. These receptors came from a man in his late teens or twenties in good health.

The chain combines TRBV5-1 with TRBJ2-1; D gene ambiguous. This CDR3 has 13 residues. Trimming took 2 bases from V and 0 from J, leaving 3 bases between them. Germline CDR1 and CDR2: SGHRS and YFSETQ. The CDR3 nucleotides are TGCGCCAGCAGCTTAAGCTCCTACAATGAGCAGTTCTTC. As protein: CASSLSSYNEQFF.

The chain employs TRBV29-1 and TRBJ2-3; D unclear. The CDR3 extends over 14 amino acids. Trimming took off 4 bases at V and 2 bases at J, with 13 bases between the two ends. The V gene's germline CDR1 is SQVTM and CDR2 ANQGSEA. This CDR3 reads CSVAGRDFTDTQYF. As DNA, the CDR3 is TGCAGCGTTGCCGGGCGCGATTTCACAGATACGCAGTATTTT.

The rearrangement links TRBV25-1 to TRBJ2-2; D not resolved. From germline, CDR1 is MGHDK and CDR2 SYGVNS. Trimming cost V 4 bases and J 6 bases, with 15 bases left between them. The CDR3 is made up of 15 amino acids. DNA of the CDR3: TGTGCCAGCAGTGGTCTGATCGGGTTGGCCGGGGAGCTGTTTTTT. Its translation: CASSGLIGLAGELFF.

This clone was counted between two and nine times. The CDR3 here is CASSEYNTGELFF. The CDR3 coding sequence is TGTGCCAGCAGTGAATATAACACCGGGGAGCTGTTTTTT. V is TRBV25-1 and J is TRBJ2-2; no clear D gene. The CDR3 loop spans 13 amino acids. The germline V and J ends were trimmed by 0 bases and 2 bases, with 1 base remaining between them. Germline V gene lookup returns CDR1 MGHDK and CDR2 SYGVNS.

A few counts support this clone. The V and J genes are TRBV7-9 and TRBJ2-1; TRBD2 matches 7 bases. The CDR3 has 15 amino acids. V trimming: 2 bases; J trimming: 6 bases; junction bases outside the gene matches: 7. Germline CDR1 reads SEHNR; CDR2 reads FQNEAQ (reference sequence). The CDR3 coding sequence is TGTGCCAGCAGCTTATCCCTAGCGGAGGGCAATGAGCAGTTCTTC. The encoded protein is CASSLSLAEGNEQFF.

The rearrangement links TRBV30 to TRBJ1-5; possibly TRBD1 for D (5 bases). The V and J ends lost 0 bases and 5 bases respectively, with 8 bases between them. This CDR3 has 13 residues. Germline lookup yields CDR1 GTSNPN and CDR2 SVGIG (reference sequence). CDR3 loop: CAWSVQVDQPQHF. DNA for the CDR3: TGTGCCTGGAGTGTACAGGTAGATCAGCCCCAGCATTTT.

This chain uses TRBV18 with TRBJ1-1, with D tentatively TRBD1 (6 bases). Trimming cost V 3 bases and J 7 bases, with 12 bases left between them. The CDR3 totals 13 residues. Germline values: CDR1 KGHSH, CDR2 LQKENI. CDR3 region: CASSPGDTREAFF. CDR3 DNA: TGTGCCAGCTCACCGGGGGACACCCGTGAAGCTTTCTTT.

Remarks on this clone: The same CDR3 is also encoded by other DNA sequences in this sample. The J gene is TRBJ2-2, the V gene TRBV5-1; D may be TRBD1 (5 bases). Germline assignment: CDR1 SGHRS and CDR2 YFSETQ. V was cut by 4 bases and J by 2 bases, with 9 bases left in between. The CDR3 consists of 14 residues. CDR3 sequence: CASSLTGNTGELFF. The CDR3 DNA reads as TGCGCCAGCAGCCTCACAGGAAACACCGGGGAGCTGTTTTTT.

This clone showed up just a few times. At one boundary the junction diverges from the germline segment, which might be a read error. The chain has TRBV6-1 and TRBJ1-1; no reliable D call. The germline V gene encodes CDR1 MNHNS and CDR2 SASEGT. This CDR3 comprises 12 residues. The chain's CDR3 is CATLRLSTETFF. The CDR3 DNA sequence: TGTGCCACCCTGCGTCTTTCGACTGAAACTTTCTTT.

This clone appeared a few times. The chain uses TRBV10-3 and TRBJ2-5; maybe TRBD2 (5 bases). This CDR3 region has 14 residues. V shed 0 bases and J shed 4 bases, with 9 bases lying between them. In germline, CDR1 is ENHRY, CDR2 SYGVKD. CDR3 DNA sequence: TGTGCCATCAGTGAGTCGCTAGCTGCAGAGACCCAGTACTTC. Translated: CAISESLAAETQYF.

V gene TRBV6-6 combines with J gene TRBJ2-7; TRBD2 matches 12 bases. Germline CDR1 is MNHNY and CDR2 is SVGAGI (reference sequence). After removal of 10 bases from V and 5 bases from J, the junction contained 9 bases not matched to a gene. CDR3 length: 14 amino acids. Here the CDR3 reads CATCSSGRAHEQYF. For the CDR3, the DNA is TGTGCCACCTGCTCTAGCGGGAGGGCCCACGAGCAGTACTTC.

V is TRBV10-3 and J is TRBJ1-3; D unresolved. V lost 4 bases to trimming and J lost 0 bases, with 4 bases between them. This CDR3 is 13 amino acids long. The V gene's germline CDR1 is ENHRY and CDR2 SYGVKD. The CDR3 region has the DNA TGTGCCATCAGTGGTTCCTCTGGAAACACCATATATTTT. Translation gives CAISGSSGNTIYF.

This clone has just a few counts. The chain has TRBV9 and TRBJ2-2, with D perhaps TRBD2 (6 bases). Germline CDR1 reads SGDLS; CDR2 reads YYNGEE. With 0 bases removed from V and 0 bases from J, the gap between germline ends came to 9 bases. The CDR3 covers 16 residues. The CDR3 sequence: CASSVAGTANTGELFF. In nucleotides, the CDR3 is TGTGCCAGCAGCGTAGCCGGGACTGCGAACACCGGGGAGCTGTTTTTT.

The genes are TRBV18 and TRBJ2-3; 14 bases line up with TRBD2. This CDR3 contains 16 residues. Germline V CDR1 and CDR2: KGHSH, LQKENI. V lost 2 bases, J lost 7 bases, and 5 bases stayed unmatched. Written as DNA, the CDR3 is TGTGCCAGCTCACCAGGGACTAGCGGGAGAAGGAATACGCAGTATTTT. It yields the protein CASSPGTSGRRNTQYF.

This sequence joins TRBV9 and TRBJ2-3; the match to TRBD2 covers 9 bases. CDR1 is SGDLS and CDR2 is YYNGEE in the germline V gene. The J segment lost 3 bases and the V segment lost 0 bases, leaving 2 bases of the junction unmatched. This CDR3 is built from 15 residues. The DNA for the CDR3 is TGTGCCAGCAGCGTAGTAGCGGGAGTAACAGATACGCAGTATTTT. Translating it yields CASSVVAGVTDTQYF.

V is TRBV28 and J is TRBJ2-7; TRBD1 might be the D (6 bases). V lost 10 bases and J lost 0, with 16 bases in between. The CDR3 length is 14 residues. Germline CDR1 and CDR2: MDHEN and SYDVKM. CDR3 DNA sequence: TGTGCCACAAAGTCAGGGGCTTACTCCTACGAGCAGTACTTC. The encoded protein is CATKSGAYSYEQYF. Using reference TRBV28 and TRBJ2-7 for the parts outside the CDR3, the full variable domain is DVKVTQSSRYLVKRTGEKVFLECVQDMDHENMFWYRQDPGLGLRLIYFSYDVKMKEKGDIPEGYSVSREKKERFSLILESASTNQTSMYLCATKSGAYSYEQYFGPGTRLTVT.

The J gene is TRBJ1-2, the V gene TRBV6-5; D gene unclear. Germline V lookup: CDR1 MNHEY, CDR2 SVGAGI. There are 13 residues in the CDR3. Trimming removed 2 bases from V and 2 bases from J, with 6 bases in between. The CDR3 DNA sequence: TGTGCCAGCAGTTACATCCCGAACTATGGCTACACCTTC. Its translation: CASSYIPNYGYTF.

This clone turned up a few times. The chain employs TRBV4-3 and TRBJ2-4, with a weak D call TRBD1 (6 bases). CDR3 size: 15 residues. V was clipped by 0 bases and J by 15 bases, with 21 bases between them. Germline CDR1 LGHNA, CDR2 YSLEER. CDR3 coding DNA: TGCGCCAGCAGCCAAGATCCCGCAGGGACATATAGAAGGTACTTC. This gives the protein CASSQDPAGTYRRYF.

The genes are TRBV15 and TRBJ2-7; D not resolved. V lost 3 bases, J lost 2 bases, and 8 bases lay in between. The V gene's germline CDR1 is LNHNV and CDR2 YYDKDF (reference sequence). The CDR3 totals 13 residues. The CDR3 nucleotides read TGTGCCACCAGCAGCAGGCCGACCTACGAGCAGTACTTC. Translating gives CATSSRPTYEQYF. Full variable domain (outside the CDR3, taken from reference TRBV15 and TRBJ2-7): DAMVIQNPRYQVTQFGKPVTLSCSQTLNHNVMYWYQQKSSQAPKLLFHYYDKDFNNEADTPDNFQSRRPNTSFCFLDIRSPGLGDTAMYLCATSSRPTYEQYFGPGTRLTVT.

V gene TRBV29-1 combines with J gene TRBJ2-7; possible D gene TRBD2, 6 bases. The CDR3 spans 12 residues. Germline-derived CDR1 and CDR2 are SQVTM and ANQGSEA. Trimming left V 5 bases short and J 7 bases short, with 15 bases between. CDR3 sequence reads: CSVRPTAGEQYF. CDR3 DNA: TGCAGCGTTAGGCCAACCGCGGGGGAGCAGTACTTC.

The V and J genes are TRBV19 and TRBJ2-1, with 9 bases matching TRBD2. Germline CDR1 reads LNHDA; CDR2 reads SQIVND (reference sequence). Trimming at V came to 5 bases and at J to 0 bases, leaving 11 bases not matched to a gene. The CDR3 loop spans 18 amino acids. For the CDR3, the DNA is TGTGCCAGTAGTCCTCCAGTGGCTAGCGGGGCCTCCTACAATGAGCAGTTCTTC. Its protein is CASSPPVASGASYNEQFF.

The chain recombines TRBV25-1 with TRBJ2-5; D gene uncertain. Germline V gene lookup returns CDR1 MGHDK and CDR2 SYGVNS. V was clipped by 4 bases and J by 4 bases, with 13 bases between them. The CDR3 covers 14 residues. DNA for the CDR3: TGTGCCAGCAGTGTTAGTGGCAGTAGAGAGACCCAGTACTTC. Translated: CASSVSGSRETQYF.

The V and J genes are TRBV27 and TRBJ2-3; D gene ambiguous. The CDR3 length is 14 residues. Germline V gives CDR1 MNHEY, CDR2 SMNVEV (reference sequence). Trimming took off 2 bases at V and 6 bases at J, with 12 bases between the two ends. This CDR3 reads CASSLPTLRDTQYF. Here the CDR3 DNA reads TGTGCCAGCAGTTTACCCACATTGCGGGATACGCAGTATTTT.

The V call is TRBV7-9, the J call TRBJ1-4; D unresolved. The germline V gene encodes CDR1 SEHNR and CDR2 FQNEAQ (reference sequence). V lost 1 base and J lost 8, with 8 bases in between. The CDR3 spans 13 residues. The CDR3 nucleotides are TGTGCCAGCAGCTTAGTCGGGAAGGAAAAACTGTTTTTT. Its translation: CASSLVGKEKLFF.

The chain carries TRBV7-9 and TRBJ1-1; TRBD1 might be the D (5 bases). Germline V gives CDR1 SEHNR, CDR2 FQNEAQ (reference sequence). The V gene lost 1 base and the J gene lost 10 bases, with 16 bases spanning the gap. The CDR3 loop spans 14 amino acids. CDR3 sequence: CASSLEAQGVRAFF. Written as DNA, the CDR3 is TGTGCCAGCAGCTTAGAGGCTCAGGGCGTGAGAGCTTTCTTT.

This clone was seen a handful of times. The chain recombines TRBV30 with TRBJ1-1, with a weak D call TRBD1 (5 bases). The germline CDR1 and CDR2 sequences are GTSNPN and SVGIG (reference sequence). The CDR3 is made up of 13 amino acids. The germline V and J ends were trimmed by 5 bases and 0 bases, with 10 bases remaining between them. The CDR3 spells CAWESRVNTEAFF. CDR3 DNA: TGTGCCTGGGAGAGCAGGGTGAACACTGAAGCTTTCTTT.

The chain employs TRBV30 and TRBJ2-1; D is unclear. From germline, CDR1 is GTSNPN and CDR2 SVGIG (reference sequence). V was shortened by 3 bases and J by 0 bases, with 12 bases between the two germline ends. CDR3 length: 15 amino acids. This chain's CDR3 is CAWSLGVSSYNEQFF. DNA for the CDR3: TGTGCCTGGAGCCTAGGTGTGAGCTCCTACAATGAGCAGTTCTTC.

The CDR3 reads CASSQDMSGRTNTDTQYF. The DNA for the CDR3 is TGCGCCAGCAGCCAAGATATGTCGGGACGAACCAACACAGATACGCAGTATTTT. The gene calls are TRBV4-3 and TRBJ2-3; either TRBD1 or TRBD2 may fit D (5 bases each). Germline V gene lookup returns CDR1 LGHNA and CDR2 YSLEER. This CDR3 comprises 18 residues. V lost 0 bases, J lost 2 bases, and 18 bases lay in between.

The DNA of the CDR3 is TGTGCCAGCAGCTTTAGGACTAGCGACTACAATGAGCAGTTCTTC. This sequence encodes CASSFRTSDYNEQFF. The V gene is TRBV7-2, the J gene TRBJ2-1; 9 nucleotides align to TRBD2. J lost 3 bases, V lost 3 bases, and 3 bases had no gene match. The V gene's germline CDR1 is SGHTA and CDR2 FQGNSA. The CDR3 consists of 15 residues. The full variable domain, with the rest looked up from reference TRBV7-2 and TRBJ2-1, is GAGVSQSPSNKVTEKGKDVELRCDPISGHTALYWYRQSLGQGLEFLIYFQGNSAPDKSGLPSDRFSAERTGGSVSTLTIQRTQQEDSAVYLCASSFRTSDYNEQFFGPGTRLTVL.

The gene calls are TRBV4-2 and TRBJ2-3, with D maybe TRBD2 (6 bases). With 0 bases removed from V and 1 base from J, the gap between germline ends came to 8 bases. The CDR3 runs to 15 residues. The V gene's germline CDR1 is LGHNA and CDR2 YNFKEQ. In DNA form, the CDR3 reads TGTGCCAGCAGCCAAGAGGCGGGGCGCACAGATACGCAGTATTTT. Its translation is CASSQEAGRTDTQYF.